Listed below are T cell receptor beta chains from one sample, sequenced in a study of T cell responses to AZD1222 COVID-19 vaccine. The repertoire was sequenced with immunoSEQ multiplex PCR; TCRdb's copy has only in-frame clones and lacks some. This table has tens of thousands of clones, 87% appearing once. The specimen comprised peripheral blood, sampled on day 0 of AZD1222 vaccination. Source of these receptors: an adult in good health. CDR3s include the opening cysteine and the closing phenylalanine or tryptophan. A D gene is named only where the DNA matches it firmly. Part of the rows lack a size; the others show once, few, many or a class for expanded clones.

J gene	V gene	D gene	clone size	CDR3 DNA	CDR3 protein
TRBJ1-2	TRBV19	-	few	TGTGCCAGTAGTATGGGCGGGTTCCTCGTGGACTACACCTTC	CASSMGGFLVDYTF
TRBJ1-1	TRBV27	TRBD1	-	TGTGCCAGCACTCGTAAAGGGAGGGGGCGGAACACTGAAGCTTTCTTT	CASTRKGRGRNTEAFF
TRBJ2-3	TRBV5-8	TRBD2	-	TGTGCCAGCAGGCCCGCTAGCGGGAGCCCTAGCACAGATACGCAGTATTTT	CASRPASGSPSTDTQYF
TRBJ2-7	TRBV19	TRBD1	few	TGTGCCAGTAGTACAGGGGGCCAGGACGAGCAGTACTTC	CASSTGGQDEQYF
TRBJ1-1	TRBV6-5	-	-	TGTGCCAGCACCCAAACGCCACAGGTAGGACTTGAAGCTTTCTTT	CASTQTPQVGLEAFF
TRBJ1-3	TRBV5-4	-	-	TGTGCCAGCAGCCGGGATCCCTCTGGAAACACCATATATTTT	CASSRDPSGNTIYF
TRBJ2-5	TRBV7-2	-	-	TGTGCCAGCAGCTTGGCGGGACAGACACAAGAGACCCAGTACTTC	CASSLAGQTQETQYF
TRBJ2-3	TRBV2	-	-	TGTGCCAGCACAGGAGGGCGGACAGATACGCAGTATTTT	CASTGGRTDTQYF
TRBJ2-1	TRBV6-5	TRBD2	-	TGTGCCAGCAGTATCCGGGGGGGTTCCTACAATGAGCAGTTCTTC	CASSIRGGSYNEQFF
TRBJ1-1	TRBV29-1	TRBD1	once	TGCAGCGTACCCCGACAGGGTGTGAACACTGAAGCTTTCTTT	CSVPRQGVNTEAFF
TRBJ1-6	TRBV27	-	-	TGTGCCAGCAGTCCCCAGACCAGAAATTCACCCCTCCACTTT	CASSPQTRNSPLHF
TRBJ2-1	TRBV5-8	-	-	TGTGCCAGCAGCCGCGTAGCCAAGGCGGGACGCAATGAGCAGTTCTTC	CASSRVAKAGRNEQFF
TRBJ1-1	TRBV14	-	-	TGTGCCAGCAGCCAAGATGTGTGGGGCCGCACTGAAGCTTTCTTT	CASSQDVWGRTEAFF
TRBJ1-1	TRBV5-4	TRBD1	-	TGTGCCAGCAGCGTACAGGGGTTTGGGAACACTGAAGCTTTCTTT	CASSVQGFGNTEAFF
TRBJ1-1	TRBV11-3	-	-	TGTGCCAGCAGCCCTTCTACGACACCAAACACTGAAGCTTTCTTT	CASSPSTTPNTEAFF
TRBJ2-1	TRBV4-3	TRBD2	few	TGCGCCAGCAGCCATACTAGCGGCTCCTACAATGAGCAGTTCTTC	CASSHTSGSYNEQFF
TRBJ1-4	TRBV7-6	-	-	TGTGCCAGCAGCTTAAAAGGCAATGAAAAACTGTTTTTT	CASSLKGNEKLFF
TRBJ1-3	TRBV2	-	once	TGTGCCAGCAACCCCAGGGGCCTCTCTGGAAACACCATATATTTT	CASNPRGLSGNTIYF
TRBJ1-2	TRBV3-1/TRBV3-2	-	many	TGTGCCAGCAGTCCTCCTCTTCCGACGCACTATGGCTACACCTTC	CASSPPLPTHYGYTF
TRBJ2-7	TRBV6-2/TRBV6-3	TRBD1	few	TGTGCCAGCAGCTCATACGTTCGGGGGACAGGATCCTACGAGCAGTACTTC	CASSSYVRGTGSYEQYF
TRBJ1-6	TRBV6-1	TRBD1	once	TGTGCCAGCAGTGAAAGGAGGGGGCGAGATTCACCCCTCCACTTT	CASSERRGRDSPLHF
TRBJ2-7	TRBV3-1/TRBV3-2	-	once	TGTGCCAGCAGCCAAGGCATGGGCTCCTACGAGCAGTACTTC	CASSQGMGSYEQYF
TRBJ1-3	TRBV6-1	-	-	TGTGCCAGCAGTGAACAGGGCTCTGGAAACACCATATATTTT	CASSEQGSGNTIYF
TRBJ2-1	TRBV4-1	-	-	TGCGCCAGCAGCCAGAGCCGGAAGGGGGTGAATGAGCAGTTCTTC	CASSQSRKGVNEQFF
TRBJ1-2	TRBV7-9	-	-	TGTGCCAGTGAGGGGGAAAATCAATATCGTGGCTACACCTTC	CASEGENQYRGYTF
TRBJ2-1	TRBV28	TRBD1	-	TGTGCCAGCAGTACAGGGGGCGGTGAGCAGTTCTTC	CASSTGGGEQFF
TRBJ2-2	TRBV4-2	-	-	TGTGCCAGCAGCCCGTCCCGGGGGAGCACCGGGGAGCTGTTTTTT	CASSPSRGSTGELFF
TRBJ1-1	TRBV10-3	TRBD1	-	TGTGCCATCAGTTACGACAGGGAGAACACTGAAGCTTTCTTT	CAISYDRENTEAFF
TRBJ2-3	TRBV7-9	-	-	TGTGCCAGCAGCTTCCAGATCGGGGATACGCAGTATTTT	CASSFQIGDTQYF
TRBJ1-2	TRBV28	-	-	TGTGCCAGCAGTACGACCGGGGGCTACACCTTC	CASSTTGGYTF
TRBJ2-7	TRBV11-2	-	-	TGTGCCAGCAGCTTAGATATCGGGACCTACGAGCAGTACTTC	CASSLDIGTYEQYF
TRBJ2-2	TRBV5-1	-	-	TGCGCCAGTTCCCCGGGACAAAAGTTCGCGAACACCGGGGAGCTGTTTTTT	CASSPGQKFANTGELFF
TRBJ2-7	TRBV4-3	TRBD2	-	TGCGCCAGCAGCCGAGATCAAGCTAGCGGGAGATTCGAGCAGTACTTC	CASSRDQASGRFEQYF
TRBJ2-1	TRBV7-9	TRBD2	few	TGTGCCAGCTGTAGTTTGGGACTAGCTGATAATGAGCAGTTCTTC	CASCSLGLADNEQFF
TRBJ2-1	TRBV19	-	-	TGTGCCAGTAGTATTCCCAGGGCCCGTATCGTCCGGACGATCAATGAGCAGTTCTTC	CASSIPRARIVRTINEQFF
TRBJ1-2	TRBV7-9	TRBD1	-	TGTGCCAGCAGCCCCGGGACAGGGATAATTGGCTACACCTTC	CASSPGTGIIGYTF
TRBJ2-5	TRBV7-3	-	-	TGTGCCAGCAGCTTAAACGGGGGCACAGAGACCCAGTACTTC	CASSLNGGTETQYF
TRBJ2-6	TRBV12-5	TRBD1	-	TGTGCTAGTGCCAACCGGGACAGGGGATTGGCTGGGGCCAACGTCCTGACTTTC	CASANRDRGLAGANVLTF
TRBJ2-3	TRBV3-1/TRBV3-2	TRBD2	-	TGTGCCAGCAGCCAAGGAGTACCGGGACTAGCGGGGCCCACAGATACGCAGTATTTT	CASSQGVPGLAGPTDTQYF
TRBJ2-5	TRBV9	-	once	TGTGCCAGCAGCGTGGGCCAGCAAGAGACCCAGTACTTC	CASSVGQQETQYF
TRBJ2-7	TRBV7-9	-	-	TGTGCCAGCAGCTCGAACCAGGACGAAGGCTACGAGCAGTACTTC	CASSSNQDEGYEQYF
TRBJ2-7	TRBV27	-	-	TGTGCCAGCAGTAGTGCAGGATCCCCCCCTTACGAGCAGTACTTC	CASSSAGSPPYEQYF
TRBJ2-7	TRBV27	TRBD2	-	TGTGCCAGCAGTGGGGGGAGAATAGCGGGACAATACTTC	CASSGGRIAGQYF
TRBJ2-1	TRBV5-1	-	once	TGCGCCAGCAGCTTGGGCTTGCGGCAGGGCGATGAGCAGTTCTTC	CASSLGLRQGDEQFF
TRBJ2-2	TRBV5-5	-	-	TGTGCCAGCAGCTTAATCCAAACGAACACCGGGGAGCTGTTTTTT	CASSLIQTNTGELFF